This passage covers 13 T cell receptor beta chains from one sample sequenced in a study of T cell responses to AZD1222 COVID-19 vaccine. TCRdb's table, derived via immunoSEQ multiplex PCR, lists solely in-frame clones and lacks some. Of some 60,000 clones listed, roughly 80% were seen once; the top ten hold 3.5% to 4.5%. The input for sequencing was peripheral blood, taken 28 days after the second AZD1222 dose. The source of these receptors is an adult who received the AZD1222 COVID-19 vaccine.

This clone was seen a few times. This chain joins TRBV19 and TRBJ1-1, with D possibly TRBD1 on 6 matching bases. This CDR3 is built from 16 residues. Trimming shortened V by 6 bases and J by 4 bases, and 21 bases separated the two germline ends. CDR1 and CDR2 from the germline V gene are LNHDA and SQIVND (reference sequence). CDR3 in DNA: TGTGCCAGTAGGGGATCCCATAGACAGGAAAGCACTGAAGCTTTCTTT. It codes for CASRGSHRQESTEAFF.

This clone was counted only a few times. The V gene is TRBV2, the J gene TRBJ2-7, with a weak D call TRBD2 (5 bases). V gave up 7 bases and J gave up 0 bases, with 13 bases separating them. The CDR3 totals 14 residues. Germline CDR1 reads SNHLY; CDR2 reads FYNNEI. The CDR3 coding sequence is TGTGCCAGCATTCGCGGGCAAACCTCCTACGAGCAGTACTTC. This sequence encodes CASIRGQTSYEQYF.

The chain is built from TRBV28 and TRBJ2-5; the D is unclear. V lost 6 bases, J lost 2 bases, and 16 bases lay in between. Germline V gene lookup returns CDR1 MDHEN and CDR2 SYDVKM. The CDR3 is 15 residues long. The CDR3 DNA is TGTGCCAGCAGCCCCCCCGTGGGTGGGCAAGAGACCCAGTACTTC. This gives the protein CASSPPVGGQETQYF.

The chain uses TRBV19 and TRBJ2-3; no clear D gene. V was pared by 8 bases and J by 6 bases, with 15 bases between. The germline CDR1 and CDR2 sequences are LNHDA and SQIVND (reference sequence). The CDR3 sequence is 13 residues long. The CDR3 loop is CASADNIGDTQYF. CDR3 bases: TGTGCCAGTGCCGATAACATTGGGGATACGCAGTATTTT.

This chain connects TRBV24-1 to TRBJ2-6; unclear D gene. V was shortened by 5 bases and J by 5 bases, with 21 bases between the two germline ends. The CDR3 is made up of 18 amino acids. The germline CDR1 and CDR2 sequences are KGHDR and SFDVKD. The CDR3 region is CATSAATVQQSRANVLTF. The CDR3, as DNA: TGTGCCACCAGTGCAGCCACTGTACAACAAAGTCGGGCCAACGTCCTGACTTTC.

The gene calls are TRBV7-9 and TRBJ1-1, with D tentatively TRBD1 (6 bases). Looked up from germline, CDR1 is SEHNR and CDR2 is FQNEAQ (reference sequence). Trimming shortened V by 6 bases and J by 8 bases, and 16 bases separated the two germline ends. This CDR3 spans 13 amino acids. In DNA, the CDR3 is TGTGCCAGCAGTTCCCTTGGGGGGCTCGAAGCTTTCTTT. The encoded protein is CASSSLGGLEAFF. Combining the CDR3 with reference TRBV7-9 and TRBJ1-1 gives the whole variable domain DTGVSQNPRHKITKRGQNVTFRCDPISEHNRLYWYRQTLGQGPEFLTYFQNEAQLEKSRLLSDRFSAERPKGSFSTLEIQRTEQGDSAMYLCASSSLGGLEAFFGQGTRLTVV.

This chain uses TRBV7-3 with TRBJ2-7; D unresolved. CDR1 is SGHTA and CDR2 is FQGTGA in the germline V gene. The V gene lost 2 bases and the J gene lost 3 bases, with 14 bases spanning the gap. This CDR3 contains 15 residues. CDR3 DNA sequence: TGTGCCAGCAGCTTATCCCTAGGCACGGGCTACGAGCAGTACTTC. Translation: CASSLSLGTGYEQYF.

V is TRBV4-3 and J is TRBJ2-3, with 11 bases lining up with TRBD2. Germline-derived CDR1 and CDR2 are LGHNA and YSLEER. This CDR3 has 16 amino acids. Losses at the gene ends were 3 bases for V and 2 bases for J; bases not matched to a gene: 4. CDR3 in amino acids: CASSQLAGGPTDTQYF. CDR3 in DNA: TGCGCCAGCAGCCAGTTAGCGGGGGGGCCCACAGATACGCAGTATTTT.

V is TRBV4-2 and J is TRBJ2-1; tentatively, D is TRBD2 (7 bases). The CDR3 length is 13 residues. With 7 bases removed from V and 9 bases from J, the gap between germline ends came to 16 bases. In germline, CDR1 is LGHNA, CDR2 YNFKEQ. The CDR3 nucleotides are TGTGCCAGCAAGGGGGGGACGACCGGTGAGCAGTTCTTC. It is translated as CASKGGTTGEQFF.

This clone was observed a handful of times. The CDR3 is CASSAFGVAGGFGYTF. CDR3 in DNA: TGTGCCAGCAGCGCCTTCGGTGTAGCAGGGGGCTTTGGCTACACCTTC. The genes are TRBV2 and TRBJ1-2, with 8 bases aligning to TRBD1. This CDR3 has 16 residues. The J segment lost 7 bases and the V segment lost 6 bases, leaving 16 bases of the junction unmatched. Germline CDR1 and CDR2: SNHLY and FYNNEI.

V gene TRBV4-1 combines with J gene TRBJ1-4; 10 bases match TRBD1. Germline CDR1 is MGHRA and CDR2 is YSYEKL. The CDR3 is 14 residues long. V gave up 4 bases and J gave up 8 bases; unmatched junction bases: 4. DNA of the CDR3: TGCGCCAGCAGCCCCGGGACAGGGGCCGAAAAACTGTTTTTT. Protein product: CASSPGTGAEKLFF.

The genes are TRBV28 and TRBJ1-5; no definite D call. Germline V gene sequence: CDR1 MDHEN, CDR2 SYDVKM. Trimming cost V 7 bases and J 2 bases, with 6 bases left between them. This CDR3 comprises 12 residues. CDR3 sequence: CASKSGNQPQHF. CDR3 nucleotides: TGTGCCAGCAAATCTGGCAATCAGCCCCAGCATTTT.

This clone was recorded a few times. The chain employs TRBV7-2 and TRBJ2-3; D call uncertain. Per germline, CDR1 SGHTA and CDR2 FQGNSA. The CDR3 is 16 amino acids. Trimming left V 6 bases short and J 2 bases short, with 18 bases between. CDR3 in DNA: TGTGCCAGCAGATCCAGAGAGCCCCCATACACAGATACGCAGTATTTT. It encodes CASRSREPPYTDTQYF. The full variable domain, its missing parts supplied by reference TRBV7-2 and TRBJ2-3, is GAGVSQSPSNKVTEKGKDVELRCDPISGHTALYWYRQSLGQGLEFLIYFQGNSAPDKSGLPSDRFSAERTGGSVSTLTIQRTQQEDSAVYLCASRSREPPYTDTQYFGPGTRLTVL.